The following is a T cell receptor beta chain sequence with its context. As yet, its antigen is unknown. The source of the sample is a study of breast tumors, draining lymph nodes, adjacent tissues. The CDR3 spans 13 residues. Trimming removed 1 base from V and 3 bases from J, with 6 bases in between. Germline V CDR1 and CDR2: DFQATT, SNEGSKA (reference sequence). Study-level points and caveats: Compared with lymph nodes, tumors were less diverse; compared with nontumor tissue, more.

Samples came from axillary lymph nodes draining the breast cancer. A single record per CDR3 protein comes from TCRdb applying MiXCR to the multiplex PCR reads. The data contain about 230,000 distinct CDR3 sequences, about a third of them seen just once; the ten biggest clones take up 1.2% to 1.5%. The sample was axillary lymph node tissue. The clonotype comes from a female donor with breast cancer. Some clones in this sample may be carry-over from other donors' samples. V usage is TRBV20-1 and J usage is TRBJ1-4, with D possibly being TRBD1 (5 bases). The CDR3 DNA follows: TGCAGTGCTAGAGGGGGGGCTAATGAAAAACTGTTTTTT. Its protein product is CSARGGANEKLFF.